Reported below is one T cell receptor (beta chain). This clonotype was seen at least ten times. Its cognate antigen has yet to be identified. Base qualities are not recorded, but no much larger clone differs from it by a single base. This sample is part of a study of T-cell memory formation after mild COVID-19 (dated by TCRdb to 2020 to 2023). Looking at the study overall: TCR sequence clusters from the two donors were found to be largely donor specific. Longitudinal TCRalpha and TCRbeta repertoire sequencing tracked T-cell clones expanding and contracting after mild COVID-19 in two donors. The cohort comprised two young, previously healthy adult volunteers, one female and one male. Findings and caveats that apply to the study as a whole: The second-wave clones that peaked on day 37 were not confirmed to be SARS-CoV-2 specific. Some responding clones were detected in pre-infection memory, suggesting pre-existing cross-reactive memory T cells joined the SARS-CoV-2 response. The study covered only a couple of mild cases, and larger cohorts including severe cases with pre-infection samples were considered necessary. From day 15 to 85, contracting clones showed balanced CD4/CD8 phenotypes, whereas a second wave of clones that expanded from day 15 to 37 leaned towards CD4+. Contracting CD4+ clones appeared mostly in the CM and EM memory subsets, whereas CD8+ clones were enriched in EMRA.

The data were produced on an Illumina NovaSeq 6000. Using 5'RACE with constant-segment primers, TCRalpha and TCRbeta cDNA libraries were constructed, with sample barcodes and unique molecular identifiers added in the process. RNA was extracted from every sample with Trizol reagent. The libraries were amplified in two PCR steps, and the second step added a second sample barcode and Illumina TruSeq adapters. Libraries were sequenced on an Illumina NovaSeq with 2 x 150 bp paired-end reads. Processing in the source paper ran as follows. The reads were demultiplexed and collapsed into UMI-guided consensus sequences using migec v1.2.7. Using mixcr v2.1.11, UMI consensuses were aligned to TRA and TRB V and J templates and then assembled into clonotypes. A clonotype was counted as expanded or contracted only if both edgeR and NoisET called the change significant, with noise models trained on biological replicates. For edgeR calls, a false discovery rate-adjusted p below 0.01 and a log2 fold-change threshold of 1 were applied. As an exploratory analysis of dynamics, PCA with hierarchical clustering was applied to max-normalized trajectories of the 1000 most abundant clonotypes. Separately sequenced CD4+ and CD8+ repertoires were used to assign a CD4 or CD8 phenotype to each responding clone. Through fastp at Q25 and MiXCR, TCRdb rebuilt clones from the public reads, retaining in-frame beta chains. Each entry is one CDR3 protein sequence, shown with its most common DNA and genes. Clone size and V and J calls follow TCRdb, not the original study. In this sample the table shows 250,000 or so distinct CDR3 sequences, roughly 17% of which occur a single time. Jointly, the top ten make up more than 20% of the sample.

The germline V gene supplies CDR1 MGHRA and CDR2 YSYEKL. Between the V and J ends, shortened by 1 base and 2 bases respectively, the junction contains 12 bases. The CDR3 holds 15 amino acids from the cysteine to the phenylalanine. The DNA shown is the 45-base CDR3, in frame from base 1. Ficoll-Paque density gradient centrifugation was used to isolate PBMCs. This receptor chain uses TRBV4-1 and TRBJ2-7; the D gene is perhaps TRBD2, on 6 matching bases. Material: PBMCs or a T cell subset sorted from them (not recorded which). The receptor comes from a man aged 18-30 years who had mild COVID-19 (a few samples of this study predate the infection). The sample titles of this study are shuffled in the database, so cell type and time point are left out; the donor was told from shared clones. The CDR3 reads CASSQGGTSAYEQYF. The DNA sequence follows: TGCGCCAGCAGCCAAGGCGGGACCTCCGCCTACGAGCAGTACTTC.